This entry concerns a single T cell receptor beta chain. Methods used by the authors: Scientists estimated how many nucleated cells there were by amplifying reference gene primers. Assay used: immunoSEQ multiplex PCR; TCRdb lists only in-frame clones, some missing. That table gives V, J and clone size, and the DNA gave D and trimming. The sample holds approximately 210,000 clones; around 88% are singletons and the top ten take approximately 1.5%. These data come from a study of blood T cell repertoires in COVID-19. Study in general: Specimens from acute and convalescent COVID-19 originated in the United States, Italy and Spain. Nucleic acid was either cDNA or gDNA, and it came from T cells, B-cell-depleted T cells, or PBMCs.

V shed 3 bases and J 7 bases; nucleotides not matched to a gene: 8. The germline V gene encodes CDR1 MNHNS and CDR2 SASEGT. CDR3 length equals 15 residues. Sequenced: peripheral blood. The chain joins TRBV6-1 to TRBJ2-5; 10 bases are a match to TRBD1. The origin of this receptor is a man aged 18 to 30 with active or convalescent COVID-19. This CDR3 reads CASSEPGTGVRTQYF. CDR3 in DNA: TGTGCCAGCAGTGAGCCCGGGACAGGGGTTCGGACCCAGTACTTC.